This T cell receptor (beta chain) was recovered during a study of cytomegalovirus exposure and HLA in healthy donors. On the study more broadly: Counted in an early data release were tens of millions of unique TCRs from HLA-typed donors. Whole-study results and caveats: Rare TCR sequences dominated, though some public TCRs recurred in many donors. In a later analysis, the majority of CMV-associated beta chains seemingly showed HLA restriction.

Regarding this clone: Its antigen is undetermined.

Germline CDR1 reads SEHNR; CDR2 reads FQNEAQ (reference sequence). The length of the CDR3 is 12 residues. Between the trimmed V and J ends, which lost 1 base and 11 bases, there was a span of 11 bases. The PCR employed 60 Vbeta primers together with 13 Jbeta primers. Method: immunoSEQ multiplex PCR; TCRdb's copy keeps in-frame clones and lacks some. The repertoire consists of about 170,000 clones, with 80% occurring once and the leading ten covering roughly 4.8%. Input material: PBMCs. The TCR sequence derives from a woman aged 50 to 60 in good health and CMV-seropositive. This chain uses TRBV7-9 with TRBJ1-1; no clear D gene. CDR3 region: CASSLVGRMAFF. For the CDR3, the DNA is TGTGCCAGCAGCTTAGTAGGCAGGATGGCTTTCTTT.